The rows below give T cell receptor beta chains drawn from one sample of a study of vaccination and CD4 T cells after COVID-19. Their cognate antigens are unknown. TCRdb independently ran MiXCR on the PCR reads; one entry per CDR3 protein. The table includes 7,500 to 10,000 distinct CDR3 sequences, about a quarter detected once. The sequences come from CD4+ T cells from blood, cultured in vitro, collected after SARS-CoV-2 vaccination. These receptors came from a human donor who had recovered from COVID-19. The CDR3 runs from the conserved cysteine through the conserved F or W. D genes are given only for firm matches. A row's size may be missing; if present it is once, few, many or a size class.

j_gene: TRBJ2-5; abundance: .; d_gene: .; v_gene: TRBV12-3/TRBV12-4; CDR3nt: TGTGCCAGCAGTTTAATCCCCGGCAGGGACCAAGAGACCCAGTACTTC; CDR3aa: CASSLIPGRDQETQYF
j_gene: TRBJ1-2; abundance: medium-sized; d_gene: .; v_gene: TRBV24-1; CDR3nt: TGTGCCACCAGTGGCGGGGTTCCTAACTATGGCTACACCTTC; CDR3aa: CATSGGVPNYGYTF
j_gene: TRBJ2-1; abundance: few; d_gene: .; v_gene: TRBV7-7; CDR3nt: TGTGCCAGCAGCTTAGTGGCCGGGAGCTCCTACAATGAGCAGTTCTTC; CDR3aa: CASSLVAGSSYNEQFF
j_gene: TRBJ1-1; abundance: .; d_gene: .; v_gene: TRBV11-3; CDR3nt: TGTGCCAGCAGCTTAAACTTACAGACTGAAGCTTTCTTT; CDR3aa: CASSLNLQTEAFF
j_gene: TRBJ2-1; abundance: .; d_gene: TRBD2; v_gene: TRBV28; CDR3nt: TGTGCCAGCAGACCCCGACTAGCGGAGATCAATGAGCAGTTCTTC; CDR3aa: CASRPRLAEINEQFF
j_gene: TRBJ2-1; abundance: .; d_gene: .; v_gene: TRBV7-3; CDR3nt: TGTGCCAGCAGCCCGGTGGCCCTAGACAATGAGCAGTTCTTC; CDR3aa: CASSPVALDNEQFF
j_gene: TRBJ2-2; abundance: .; d_gene: TRBD2; v_gene: TRBV24-1; CDR3nt: TGTGCCACCAGTGAAGGGACTAGCGGGAGACCCGGGGAGCTGTTTTTT; CDR3aa: CATSEGTSGRPGELFF
j_gene: TRBJ2-3; abundance: .; d_gene: .; v_gene: TRBV18; CDR3nt: TGTGCCAGCTCACCACGGGAGAGGGGATTCACAGATACGCAGTATTTT; CDR3aa: CASSPRERGFTDTQYF
j_gene: TRBJ2-5; abundance: .; d_gene: .; v_gene: TRBV18; CDR3nt: TGTGCCAGCTCACGCTTAAGAGACAAAGAGACCCAGTACTTC; CDR3aa: CASSRLRDKETQYF
j_gene: TRBJ1-5; abundance: .; d_gene: .; v_gene: TRBV28; CDR3nt: TGTGCCAGCACCACCTCCGTAAGAACTTATAGCAATCAGCCCCAGCATTTT; CDR3aa: CASTTSVRTYSNQPQHF
j_gene: TRBJ2-7; abundance: medium-sized; d_gene: .; v_gene: TRBV7-2; CDR3nt: TGTGCCAGCAGCTTACTATCGGGACCCCTCGGCTACGAGCAGTACTTC; CDR3aa: CASSLLSGPLGYEQYF
j_gene: TRBJ1-2; abundance: few; d_gene: .; v_gene: TRBV4-3; CDR3nt: TGCGCCAGCAGCCAAGATAGGAGCGGAGACTATGGCTACACCTTC; CDR3aa: CASSQDRSGDYGYTF
j_gene: TRBJ1-5; abundance: .; d_gene: .; v_gene: TRBV7-8; CDR3nt: TGTGCCAGCAGCTTAGGACCTGGTGGGGCAGGTCAGCCCCAGCATTTT; CDR3aa: CASSLGPGGAGQPQHF
j_gene: TRBJ1-5; abundance: .; d_gene: .; v_gene: TRBV6-4; CDR3nt: TGTGCCAGCAGTCCGATAGAAGGGCAGCCCCAGCATTTT; CDR3aa: CASSPIEGQPQHF
j_gene: TRBJ1-5; abundance: few; d_gene: .; v_gene: TRBV7-2; CDR3nt: TGTGCCAGCAGCCTAGAGTATCAGCCCCAGCATTTT; CDR3aa: CASSLEYQPQHF
j_gene: TRBJ2-1; abundance: large; d_gene: TRBD2; v_gene: TRBV7-2; CDR3nt: TGTGCCAGCAGCTTAGCCCCCATGGGCCCGCGGGGGGAGCAGTTCTTC; CDR3aa: CASSLAPMGPRGEQFF
j_gene: TRBJ2-1; abundance: .; d_gene: .; v_gene: TRBV4-1; CDR3nt: TGCGCCAGCAGCCAAGCCGGGACGGTCCGCTCCTACAATGAGCAGTTCTTC; CDR3aa: CASSQAGTVRSYNEQFF
j_gene: TRBJ2-3; abundance: .; d_gene: .; v_gene: TRBV20-1; CDR3nt: TGCAGTGCTAGAGGACCCAAAGGGCACGATACGCAGTATTTT; CDR3aa: CSARGPKGHDTQYF
j_gene: TRBJ2-3; abundance: .; d_gene: TRBD2; v_gene: TRBV28; CDR3nt: TGTGCCAGCAGTCCCCCCCTAGGGACTAGCGGGAGTAGGGCAGATACGCAGTATTTT; CDR3aa: CASSPPLGTSGSRADTQYF
j_gene: TRBJ2-4; abundance: .; d_gene: .; v_gene: TRBV15; CDR3nt: TGTGCCACCAGCAGAGACAGGGCCCCGGGGGCCAAAAACATTCAGTACTTC; CDR3aa: CATSRDRAPGAKNIQYF
j_gene: TRBJ2-7; abundance: .; d_gene: TRBD2; v_gene: TRBV20-1; CDR3nt: TGCAGTGCTAGGGGGGGGGTTGCCTACGAGCAGTACTTC; CDR3aa: CSARGGVAYEQYF
j_gene: TRBJ1-2; abundance: .; d_gene: TRBD1; v_gene: TRBV20-1; CDR3nt: TGCAGTGCTAGACGCGGACAGGAGGGTAGCTATGGCTACACCTTC; CDR3aa: CSARRGQEGSYGYTF
j_gene: TRBJ2-5; abundance: medium-sized; d_gene: .; v_gene: TRBV7-2; CDR3nt: TGTGCCAGCAGCTTAGGTCCCAGGATGGAGACCCAGTACTTC; CDR3aa: CASSLGPRMETQYF
j_gene: TRBJ2-1; abundance: few; d_gene: .; v_gene: TRBV6-5; CDR3nt: TGTGCCAGCAGTTACCGAAAGACTAGGAACTACAATGAGCAGTTCTTC; CDR3aa: CASSYRKTRNYNEQFF
j_gene: TRBJ2-1; abundance: few; d_gene: TRBD2; v_gene: TRBV7-6; CDR3nt: TGTGCCAGCAGCCCCAGGACTAGCGGCAATGAGCAGTTCTTC; CDR3aa: CASSPRTSGNEQFF
j_gene: TRBJ2-7; abundance: few; d_gene: .; v_gene: TRBV11-3; CDR3nt: TGTGCCAGCAGCCTGGGACACTCCTACGAGCAGTACTTC; CDR3aa: CASSLGHSYEQYF
j_gene: TRBJ1-6; abundance: few; d_gene: TRBD1; v_gene: TRBV14; CDR3nt: TGTGCCAGCAGCCGAGCCGGGACAGGTGGTGGTTCACCCCTCCACTTT; CDR3aa: CASSRAGTGGGSPLHF
j_gene: TRBJ1-2; abundance: few; d_gene: TRBD1; v_gene: TRBV5-4; CDR3nt: TGTGCCAGCAGCTTGGCCCAGGGGGCTAACTATGGCTACACCTTC; CDR3aa: CASSLAQGANYGYTF
j_gene: TRBJ2-4; abundance: few; d_gene: .; v_gene: TRBV7-2; CDR3nt: TGTGCCAGCAGTAGGGGGGCAGGGTCGATAGCCAAAAACATTCAGTACTTC; CDR3aa: CASSRGAGSIAKNIQYF
j_gene: TRBJ2-1; abundance: .; d_gene: TRBD2; v_gene: TRBV7-2; CDR3nt: TGTGCCAGCAGCTTAGGGACTAGCGGGGGCTATGAGCAGTTCTTC; CDR3aa: CASSLGTSGGYEQFF
j_gene: TRBJ2-1; abundance: few; d_gene: TRBD1; v_gene: TRBV6-1; CDR3nt: TGTGCCAGCAGACCTGACAGGGGGGGCAATGAGCAGTTCTTC; CDR3aa: CASRPDRGGNEQFF
j_gene: TRBJ2-7; abundance: medium-sized; d_gene: TRBD2; v_gene: TRBV6-1; CDR3nt: TGTGCCAGCAGGCAGCGGGAGTCCTACGAGCAGTACTTC; CDR3aa: CASRQRESYEQYF